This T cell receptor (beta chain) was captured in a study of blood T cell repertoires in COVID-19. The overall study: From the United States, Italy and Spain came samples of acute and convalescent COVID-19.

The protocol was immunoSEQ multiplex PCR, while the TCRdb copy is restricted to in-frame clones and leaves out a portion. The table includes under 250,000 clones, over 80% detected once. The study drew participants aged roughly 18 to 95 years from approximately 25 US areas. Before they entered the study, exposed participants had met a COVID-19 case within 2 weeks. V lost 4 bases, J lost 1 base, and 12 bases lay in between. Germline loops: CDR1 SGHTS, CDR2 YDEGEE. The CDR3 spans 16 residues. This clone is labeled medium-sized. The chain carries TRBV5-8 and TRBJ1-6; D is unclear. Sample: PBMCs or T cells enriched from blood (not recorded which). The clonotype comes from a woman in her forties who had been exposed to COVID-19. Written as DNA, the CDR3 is TGTGCCAGCAGCCCGGAGTTGGTGTCCTATAATTCACCCCTCCACTTT. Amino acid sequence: CASSPELVSYNSPLHF. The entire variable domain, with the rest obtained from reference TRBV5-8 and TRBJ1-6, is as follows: EAGVTQSPTHLIKTRGQQATLRCSPISGHTSVYWYQQALGLGLQFLLWYDEGEERNRGNFPPRFSGRQFPNYSSELNVNALELEDSALYLCASSPELVSYNSPLHFGNGTRLTVT.